The T cell receptor (beta chain) described here comes from a study of cytotoxic CD8 clonotypes in ibrutinib-treated CLL. Of note for this clone: No antigen is known for it.

General study points: Clonotypes that were public were uncommon, and they contracted or stayed stable on treatment.

Here immunoSEQ multiplex PCR was the method, and the copy in TCRdb shows in-frame clones only, minus some. The repertoire holds about 160,000 clones, with approximately 80% as singletons. Trimming removed 6 bases at V and 4 bases at J, with 16 bases between. From germline, CDR1 is MDHEN and CDR2 SYDVKM. CDR3 length: 14 amino acids. J is TRBJ2-7 and V is TRBV28; D is unclear. The sequencing here drew on PBMCs, taken after 24 months of ibrutinib treatment. This receptor was taken from a human donor with chronic lymphocytic leukemia. The CDR3 coding sequence is TGTGCCAGCAGGGACGATTGGGGAATGTACGAGCAGTACTTC. Protein sequence: CASRDDWGMYEQYF.